This entry lists 6 T cell receptor beta chains sequenced from one sample in a study of blood T cell repertoires in COVID-19. The method was immunoSEQ multiplex PCR; TCRdb's version includes in-frame clones alone and lacks a portion of them. Among 120,000 to 150,000 clones listed, approximately 80% were seen once. Material for sequencing was peripheral blood. The receptor set was obtained from a man between 60 and 70 years old with active or convalescent COVID-19.

The J gene is TRBJ1-5, the V gene TRBV11-2, with D hard to call. Germline-derived CDR1 and CDR2 are SGHAT and FQNNGV. There are 16 residues in the CDR3. The V end was cut by 0 bases, the J end by 0 bases, with 9 bases between. CDR3 nucleotide sequence: TGTGCCAGCAGCTTAGATCGTTTCCGTAGCAATCAGCCCCAGCATTTT. Residues: CASSLDRFRSNQPQHF.

V and J are TRBV29-1 and TRBJ2-6, with D possibly being TRBD1 (6 bases). The CDR3 is made up of 13 amino acids. In germline, CDR1 is SQVTM, CDR2 ANQGSEA. V lost 7 bases to trimming and J lost 2 bases, with 9 bases between them. CDR3 nucleotide sequence: TGCAGCGCGTCAGGGGCTGGGGCCAACGTCCTGACTTTC. As protein: CSASGAGANVLTF. Filled out from reference TRBV29-1 and TRBJ2-6, the complete variable domain reads SAVISQKPSRDICQRGTSLTIQCQVDSQVTMMFWYRQQPGQSLTLIATANQGSEATYESGFVIDKFPISRPNLTFSTLTVSNMSPEDSSIYLCSASGAGANVLTFGAGSRLTVL.

The chain has TRBV6-1 and TRBJ1-5; D is uncertain. Trimming left V 4 bases short and J 4 bases short, with 17 bases between. This CDR3 is built from 16 residues. The germline V gene encodes CDR1 MNHNS and CDR2 SASEGT. CDR3 nucleotide sequence: TGTGCCAGCAGTGTGAGTATTAGGAGAAATAATCAGCCCCAGCATTTT. Protein sequence: CASSVSIRRNNQPQHF.

The rearrangement uses TRBV3-1 (or the pseudogene TRBV3-2) and TRBJ2-3, with a possible D match to TRBD2 (6 bases). The CDR3 is 17 residues long. Trimming shortened V by 3 bases and J by 2 bases, and 18 bases separated the two germline ends. The germline V gene has CDR1 LGHDT and CDR2 YNNKEL (reference sequence). The DNA for the CDR3 is TGTGCCAGCAGCCACATCCGAGGGCGGGAATCCACAGATACGCAGTATTTT. Its protein product is CASSHIRGRESTDTQYF.

The chain joins TRBV7-9 to TRBJ2-2; 10 nucleotides line up with TRBD2. V dropped 5 bases and J dropped 3; count of bases not matched to a gene: 3. The CDR3 length is 15 residues. CDR1 is SEHNR, CDR2 FQNEAQ, per germline (reference sequence). CDR3 loop: CASSPLAGHTGELFF. In nucleotides, the CDR3 is TGTGCCAGCAGCCCACTAGCGGGACACACCGGGGAGCTGTTTTTT.

The rearrangement uses TRBV19 and TRBJ1-4, with a possible D match to TRBD1 (5 bases). CDR3 length equals 17 residues. Trimming shortened V by 4 bases and J by 1 base, and 16 bases separated the two germline ends. Germline CDR1 reads LNHDA; CDR2 reads SQIVND (reference sequence). CDR3: CASSTRGVRRTNEKLFF. The DNA for the CDR3 is TGTGCCAGTAGTACCCGGGGGGTGAGGAGAACTAATGAAAAACTGTTTTTT.